The 27 T cell receptor beta chains below all came from one sample that was sequenced in a study of beta chain features in type 1 diabetes. Expressed TCRB transcripts were sequenced after all isolated RNA was converted to cDNA. Produced via immunoSEQ multiplex PCR; TCRdb's table is partial and in-frame only. The sample yields fewer than 250,000 clones, roughly two thirds seen once. The sequenced material came from naive CD4+ T cells from blood. Every receptor here comes from a man between 25 and 39 years old in good health.

The chain has TRBV2 and TRBJ2-2; 9 nucleotides line up with TRBD2. V lost 3 bases, J lost 6 bases, and 5 bases stayed unmatched. From germline, CDR1 is SNHLY and CDR2 FYNNEI. This CDR3 region has 15 residues. In DNA, the CDR3 is TGTGCCAGCAGTGAGGCGGGAGGGCCCGCCGGGGAGCTGTTTTTT. Amino acids: CASSEAGGPAGELFF.

V is TRBV29-1 and J is TRBJ2-7; D perhaps matches TRBD2 (6 bases). The V gene's germline CDR1 is SQVTM and CDR2 ANQGSEA. This CDR3 has 15 residues. Trimming pared 3 bases from V and 1 base from J, leaving 16 bases between. The CDR3 is CSVDLQTSPSYEQYF. The DNA for the CDR3 is TGCAGCGTTGACCTCCAGACTAGTCCTTCCTACGAGCAGTACTTC.

The chain recombines TRBV29-1 with TRBJ2-1; TRBD1 might be the D (6 bases). V dropped 0 bases and J dropped 10 bases, with 19 bases sitting between them. The CDR3 totals 15 residues. Looked up from germline, CDR1 is SQVTM and CDR2 is ANQGSEA. Here the CDR3 DNA reads TGCAGCGTTGAAGATTATACCACACAGGGCGCCGAGCAGTTCTTC. It specifies CSVEDYTTQGAEQFF.

The J gene is TRBJ2-1, the V gene TRBV29-1, with 11 bases that match TRBD2. The J segment lost 6 bases and the V segment lost 6 bases, leaving 10 bases of the junction unmatched. The CDR3 covers 15 residues. Looked up from germline, CDR1 is SQVTM and CDR2 is ANQGSEA. The CDR3 region is CSVATGTSGTNEQFF. The CDR3 DNA reads TGCAGCGTAGCTACCGGGACTAGCGGAACCAATGAGCAGTTCTTC.

The chain joins TRBV30 to TRBJ2-7, with D possibly being TRBD2 (6 bases). Trimming shortened V by 8 bases and J by 0 bases, and 11 bases separated the two germline ends. Germline V gene sequence: CDR1 GTSNPN, CDR2 SVGIG (reference sequence). The CDR3 contains 12 residues. The CDR3 DNA is TGTGCCAGCGGCGGGAACTCCTACGAGCAGTACTTC. Translating it yields CASGGNSYEQYF.

The V and J genes are TRBV6-5 and TRBJ2-5; D possibly corresponds to TRBD1 (6 bases). Trimming stripped 6 bases from V and 7 bases from J, with 12 bases between. CDR1 is MNHEY, CDR2 SVGAGI, per germline. The CDR3 is 12 residues long. CDR3 amino acids: CASRTTGRTQYF. In DNA, the CDR3 is TGTGCCAGCAGGACGACAGGCCGGACCCAGTACTTC.

The chain employs TRBV12-5 and TRBJ2-5; possibly TRBD1 for D (5 bases). V was cut by 3 bases and J by 2 bases, with 13 bases left in between. The CDR3 extends over 15 amino acids. Per the germline V gene, CDR1 is LGHNT and CDR2 is FRNRAP. The DNA of the CDR3 is TGTGCTAGTGGTTTCCCATCTCGACAGCAAGAGACCCAGTACTTC. It encodes CASGFPSRQQETQYF.

The chain uses TRBV30 and TRBJ1-5; D perhaps matches TRBD1 (6 bases). The CDR3 has 15 amino acids. Per germline, CDR1 GTSNPN and CDR2 SVGIG (reference sequence). V was clipped by 1 base and J by 4 bases, with 14 bases between them. DNA for the CDR3: TGTGCCTGGAGTGGCGGGACACGGAGGAATCAGCCCCAGCATTTT. Its protein is CAWSGGTRRNQPQHF. Looking up the rest from reference TRBV30 and TRBJ1-5 gives the full variable domain: SQTIHQWPATLVQPVGSPLSLECTVEGTSNPNLYWYRQAAGRGLQLLFYSVGIGQISSEVPQNLSASRPQDRQFILSSKKLLLSDSGFYLCAWSGGTRRNQPQHFGDGTRLSIL.

V is TRBV30 and J is TRBJ2-5, with D uncertain. The CDR3 has 12 residues. Trimming took 2 bases from V and 7 from J, leaving 11 bases between them. Germline V gives CDR1 GTSNPN, CDR2 SVGIG (reference sequence). CDR3 DNA: TGTGCCTGGAGTAGAGGTTGGACGACCCAGTACTTC. This gives the protein CAWSRGWTTQYF.

This chain connects TRBV14 to TRBJ2-7; tentatively, D is TRBD2 (6 bases). This CDR3 spans 16 amino acids. The germline V gene encodes CDR1 SGHDN and CDR2 FVKESK. The ends were cut back, 0 bases at V and 7 bases at J, with 19 bases in the middle. The DNA for the CDR3 is TGTGCCAGCAGCCAAGATTTGGCTAGCGCGCTGTGGGAGCAGTACTTC. Protein product: CASSQDLASALWEQYF.

The V call is TRBV28, the J call TRBJ2-1; tentative D call: TRBD2 (6 bases). CDR1 is MDHEN, CDR2 SYDVKM, per germline. This CDR3 has 13 residues. The germline V and J ends were trimmed by 5 bases and 7 bases, with 12 bases remaining between them. CDR3 sequence: CASSQTRGNEQFF. In DNA form, the CDR3 reads TGTGCCAGCAGTCAAACCCGGGGGAATGAGCAGTTCTTC.

This clone has a single count. CDR3 nucleotide sequence: TGTGCCAGCAGGTTACAGGGGAGTGACACTGAAGCTTTCTTT. It codes for CASRLQGSDTEAFF. The rearrangement uses TRBV5-4 and TRBJ1-1; 7 positions agree with TRBD1. CDR3 length: 14 amino acids. J lost 3 bases, V lost 5 bases, and 7 bases had no gene match. Germline loops: CDR1 SGHNT, CDR2 YYREEE (reference sequence).

There are a few counts of this clone. The gene calls are TRBV4-3 and TRBJ2-1; D possibly corresponds to TRBD1 (6 bases). The CDR3 is 17 residues long. Trimming took 1 base from V and 2 from J, leaving 15 bases between them. CDR1 is LGHNA and CDR2 is YSLEER in the germline V gene. The CDR3 coding sequence is TGCGCCAGCAGCCAAGGTTTAGGGGGTTCGCCCTACAATGAGCAGTTCTTC. It encodes CASSQGLGGSPYNEQFF.

The J gene is TRBJ2-3, the V gene TRBV9; a weak D match, TRBD1 (6 bases). Germline assignment: CDR1 SGDLS and CDR2 YYNGEE. V was shortened by 10 bases and J by 2 bases, with 17 bases between the two germline ends. The CDR3 runs to 14 residues. CDR3 amino acids: CASTLGANTDTQYF. DNA for the CDR3: TGTGCCTCTACCCTGGGGGCTAACACAGATACGCAGTATTTT.

With respect to this clone: One end of the junction is discordant with germline, which a read error may explain. The rearrangement joins TRBV29-1 to TRBJ1-1; tentative D call: TRBD1 (6 bases). The CDR3 loop spans 11 amino acids. Per germline, CDR1 SQVTM and CDR2 ANQGSEA. CDR3 region: CSAEGGTEAFF. CDR3 DNA: TGCAGCGCTGAAGGGGGGACTGAAGCTTTCTTT. Combining the CDR3 with reference TRBV29-1 and TRBJ1-1 gives the whole variable domain SAVISQKPSRDICQRGTSLTIQCQVDSQVTMMFWYRQQPGQSLTLIATANQGSEATYESGFVIDKFPISRPNLTFSTLTVSNMSPEDSSIYLCSAEGGTEAFFGQGTRLTVV.

CDR3: CASSQAPTGASYNEQFF. In DNA, the CDR3 is TGCGCCAGCAGCCAAGCCCCTACAGGGGCCTCCTACAATGAGCAGTTCTTC. The V gene is TRBV4-3, the J gene TRBJ2-1, with 7 bases identical to TRBD1. The germline CDR1 and CDR2 sequences are LGHNA and YSLEER. The length of the CDR3 is 17 residues. J gave up 0 bases and V 1 base, and 6 bases lay outside the gene matches.

The CDR3 DNA is TGTGCCAGTAGAACCGGGACAGGGGCTCAGCCCCAGCATTTT. Its translation: CASRTGTGAQPQHF. The rearrangement uses TRBV19 and TRBJ1-5; 10 bases line up with TRBD1. Per the germline V gene, CDR1 is LNHDA and CDR2 is SQIVND (reference sequence). The CDR3 spans 14 residues. With 6 bases clipped from V and 6 bases from J, the junction kept 5 bases outside the gene matches.

The J gene is TRBJ2-5, the V gene TRBV6-1, with D hard to call. Germline assignment: CDR1 MNHNS and CDR2 SASEGT. Between the trimmed V and J ends, which lost 7 bases and 1 base, there was a span of 7 bases. The CDR3 totals 12 residues. CDR3 protein: CASTPGQETQYF. As DNA, the CDR3 is TGTGCCAGCACCCCAGGCCAAGAGACCCAGTACTTC.

J is TRBJ2-3 and V is TRBV30; D may match TRBD1 or TRBD2 (6 bases each). V lost 2 bases, J lost 5 bases, and 26 bases lay in between. Germline V gene sequence: CDR1 GTSNPN, CDR2 SVGIG (reference sequence). The CDR3 has 18 residues. CDR3 DNA: TGTGCCTGGAGTAAAGGACTAAACAGGGTCGGGACACGAGATACGCAGTATTTT. Residues: CAWSKGLNRVGTRDTQYF.

This chain connects TRBV25-1 to TRBJ2-1; 7 bases agree with TRBD1. The CDR3 loop spans 15 amino acids. The germline V gene has CDR1 MGHDK and CDR2 SYGVNS. V lost 1 base and J lost 8; bases outside the gene matches: 8. The CDR3 loop reads CASSEFKDRLYEQFF. The CDR3 DNA reads TGTGCCAGCAGTGAATTTAAGGACAGGCTTTATGAGCAGTTCTTC. Supplemented by reference TRBV25-1 and TRBJ2-1, the full variable domain reads EADIYQTPRYLVIGTGKKITLECSQTMGHDKMYWYQQDPGMELHLIHYSYGVNSTEKGDLSSESTVSRIRTEHFPLTLESARPSHTSQYLCASSEFKDRLYEQFFGPGTRLTVL.

J is TRBJ2-5 and V is TRBV18; 13 nucleotides agree with TRBD2. From germline, CDR1 is KGHSH and CDR2 LQKENI. There are 15 residues in the CDR3. Losses at the gene ends were 3 bases for V and 6 bases for J; bases not matched to a gene: 4. CDR3: CASSPETSGRKTQYF. The CDR3 bases are TGTGCCAGCTCACCCGAGACTAGCGGGAGGAAGACCCAGTACTTC.

This clone was seen a handful of times. V and J are TRBV30 and TRBJ2-7; D assignment may be TRBD1 or TRBD2 (6 bases each). CDR3 length: 13 residues. V lost 1 base to trimming and J lost 6 bases, with 13 bases between them. The germline CDR1 and CDR2 sequences are GTSNPN and SVGIG (reference sequence). This CDR3 reads CAWSARRGSEQYF. CDR3 nucleotides: TGTGCCTGGAGTGCCCGGAGGGGGAGCGAGCAGTACTTC.

The chain recombines TRBV29-1 with TRBJ1-5; 9 bases agree with TRBD1. Germline lookup yields CDR1 SQVTM and CDR2 ANQGSEA. The ends lost 5 bases at V and 1 base at J; junction bases unmatched: 6. The CDR3 is 15 amino acids. DNA of the CDR3: TGCAGCGTTCAACATGGGACAGGGAGCAATCAGCCCCAGCATTTT. This gives the protein CSVQHGTGSNQPQHF.

V usage is TRBV5-1 and J usage is TRBJ2-5, with D perhaps being TRBD1 or TRBD2 (5 bases each). CDR1 SGHRS and CDR2 YFSETQ come from the germline V gene. This CDR3 is built from 15 residues. Trimming stripped 0 bases from V and 2 bases from J, with 11 bases between. As DNA, the CDR3 is TGCGCCAGCAGCTTGGACGGGGCCGCTCAAGAGACCCAGTACTTC. The encoded protein is CASSLDGAAQETQYF.

The chain is built from TRBV7-2 and TRBJ2-7; TRBD2 matches 8 bases. The CDR3 covers 15 residues. Germline CDR1 SGHTA, CDR2 FQGNSA. The junction had 9 bases not matched to a gene; V was cut back by 5 bases and J by 3 bases. CDR3 sequence reads: CASSPGGLAGYEQYF. DNA for the CDR3: TGTGCCAGCAGCCCCGGGGGGCTAGCGGGCTACGAGCAGTACTTC.

This clone was counted between two and nine times. In DNA form, the CDR3 reads TGTGCCAGCAGTTTATACCTAGCGGGGCAGGATACGCAGTATTTT. Protein product: CASSLYLAGQDTQYF. The J gene is TRBJ2-3, the V gene TRBV28; 9 bases line up with TRBD2. After removal of 1 base from V and 6 bases from J, the junction contained 5 bases not matched to a gene. CDR1 MDHEN and CDR2 SYDVKM come from the germline V gene. The CDR3 extends over 15 amino acids. The variable domain in full, with the rest retrieved from reference TRBV28 and TRBJ2-3, is DVKVTQSSRYLVKRTGEKVFLECVQDMDHENMFWYRQDPGLGLRLIYFSYDVKMKEKGDIPEGYSVSREKKERFSLILESASTNQTSMYLCASSLYLAGQDTQYFGPGTRLTVL.

As regards this clone: Other DNA sequences in this specimen translate into the identical CDR3. V gene TRBV30 combines with J gene TRBJ2-6, with D unresolved. Germline-derived CDR1 and CDR2 are GTSNPN and SVGIG (reference sequence). Trimming took 2 bases from V and 2 from J, leaving 1 base between them. The CDR3 is 12 amino acids. Here the CDR3 DNA reads TGTGCCTGGAGTACTGGGGCCAACGTCCTGACTTTC. As protein: CAWSTGANVLTF.